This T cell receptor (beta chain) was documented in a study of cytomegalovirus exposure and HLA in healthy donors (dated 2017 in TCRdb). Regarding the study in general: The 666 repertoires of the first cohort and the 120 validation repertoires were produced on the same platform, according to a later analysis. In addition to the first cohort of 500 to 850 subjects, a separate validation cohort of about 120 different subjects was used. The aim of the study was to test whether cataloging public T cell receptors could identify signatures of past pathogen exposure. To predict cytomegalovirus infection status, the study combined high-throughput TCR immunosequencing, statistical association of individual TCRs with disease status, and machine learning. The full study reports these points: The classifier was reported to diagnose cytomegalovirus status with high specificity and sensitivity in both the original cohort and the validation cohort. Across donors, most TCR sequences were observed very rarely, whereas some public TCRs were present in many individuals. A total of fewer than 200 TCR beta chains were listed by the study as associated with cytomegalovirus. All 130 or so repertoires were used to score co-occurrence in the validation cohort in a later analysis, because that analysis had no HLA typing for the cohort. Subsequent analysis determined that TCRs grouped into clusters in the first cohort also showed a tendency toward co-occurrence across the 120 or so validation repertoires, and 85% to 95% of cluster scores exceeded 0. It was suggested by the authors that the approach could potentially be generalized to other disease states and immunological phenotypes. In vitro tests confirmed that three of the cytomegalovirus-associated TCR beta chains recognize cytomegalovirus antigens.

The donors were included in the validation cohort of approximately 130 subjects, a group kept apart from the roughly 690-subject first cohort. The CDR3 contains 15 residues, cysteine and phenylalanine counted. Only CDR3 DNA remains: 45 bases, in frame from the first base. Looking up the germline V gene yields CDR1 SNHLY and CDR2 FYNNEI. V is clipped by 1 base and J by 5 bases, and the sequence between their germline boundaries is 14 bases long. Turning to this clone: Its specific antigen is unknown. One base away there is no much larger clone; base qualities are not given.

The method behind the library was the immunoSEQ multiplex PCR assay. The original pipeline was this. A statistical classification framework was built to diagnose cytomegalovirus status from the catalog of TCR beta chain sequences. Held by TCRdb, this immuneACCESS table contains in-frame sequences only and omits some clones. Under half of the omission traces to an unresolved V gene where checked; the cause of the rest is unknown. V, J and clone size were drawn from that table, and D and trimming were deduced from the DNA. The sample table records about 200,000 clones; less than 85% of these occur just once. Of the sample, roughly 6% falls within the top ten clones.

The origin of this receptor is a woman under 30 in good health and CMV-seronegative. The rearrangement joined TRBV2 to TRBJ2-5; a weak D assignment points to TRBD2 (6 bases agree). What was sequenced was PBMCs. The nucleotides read TGTGCCAGCAGTGAAGAGGAGGGAGCCCGGGAGACCCAGTACTTC. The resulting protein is CASSEEEGARETQYF.